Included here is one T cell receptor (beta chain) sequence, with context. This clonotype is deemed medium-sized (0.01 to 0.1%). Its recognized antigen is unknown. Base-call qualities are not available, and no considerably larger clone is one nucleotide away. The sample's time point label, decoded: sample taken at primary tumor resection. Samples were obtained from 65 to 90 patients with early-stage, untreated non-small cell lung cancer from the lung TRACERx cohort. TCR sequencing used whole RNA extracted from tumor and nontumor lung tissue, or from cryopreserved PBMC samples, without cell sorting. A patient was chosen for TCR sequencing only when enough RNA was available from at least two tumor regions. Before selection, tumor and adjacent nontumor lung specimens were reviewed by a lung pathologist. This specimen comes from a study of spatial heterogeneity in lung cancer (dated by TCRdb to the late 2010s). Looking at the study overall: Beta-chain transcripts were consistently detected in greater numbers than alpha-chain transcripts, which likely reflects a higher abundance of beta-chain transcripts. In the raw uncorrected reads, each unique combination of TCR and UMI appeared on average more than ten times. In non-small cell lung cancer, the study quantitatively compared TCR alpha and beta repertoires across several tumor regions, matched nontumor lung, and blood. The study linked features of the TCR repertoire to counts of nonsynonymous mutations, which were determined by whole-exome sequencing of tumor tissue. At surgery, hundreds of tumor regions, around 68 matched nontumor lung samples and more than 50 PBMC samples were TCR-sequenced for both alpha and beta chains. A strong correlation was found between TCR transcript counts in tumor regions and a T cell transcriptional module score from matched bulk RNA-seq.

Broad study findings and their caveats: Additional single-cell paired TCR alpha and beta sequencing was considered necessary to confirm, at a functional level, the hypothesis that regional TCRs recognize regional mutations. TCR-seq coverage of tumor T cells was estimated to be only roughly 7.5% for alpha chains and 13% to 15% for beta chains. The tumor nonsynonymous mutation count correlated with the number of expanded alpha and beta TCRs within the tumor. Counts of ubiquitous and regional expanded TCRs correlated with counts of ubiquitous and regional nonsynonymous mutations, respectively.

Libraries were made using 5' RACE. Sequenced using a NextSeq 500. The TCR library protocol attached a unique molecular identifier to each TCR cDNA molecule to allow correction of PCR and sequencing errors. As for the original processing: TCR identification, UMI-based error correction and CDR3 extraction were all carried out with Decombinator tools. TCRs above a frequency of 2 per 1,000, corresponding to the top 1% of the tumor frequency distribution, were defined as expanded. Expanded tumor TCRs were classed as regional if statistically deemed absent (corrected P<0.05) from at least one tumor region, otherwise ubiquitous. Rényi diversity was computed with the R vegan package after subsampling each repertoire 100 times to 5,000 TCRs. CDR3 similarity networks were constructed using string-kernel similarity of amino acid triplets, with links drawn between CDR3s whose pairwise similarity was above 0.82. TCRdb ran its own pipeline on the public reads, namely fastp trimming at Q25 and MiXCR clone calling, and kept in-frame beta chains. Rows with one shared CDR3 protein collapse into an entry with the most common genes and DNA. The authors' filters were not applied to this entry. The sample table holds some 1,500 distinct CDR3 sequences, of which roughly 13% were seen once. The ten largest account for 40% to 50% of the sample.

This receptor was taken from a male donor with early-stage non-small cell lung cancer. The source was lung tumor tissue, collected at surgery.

The CDR3: CASTGTELYGYTF. DNA sequence: TGTGCCAGCACCGGGACGGAGCTCTATGGCTACACCTTC. The chain is assembled from TRBV19 and TRBJ1-2, and possibly TRBD1, on 5 matching bases. The CDR3 sequence holds 13 residues, the cysteine and phenylalanine included. Just CDR3 DNA is preserved here, 39 bases in frame from base 1. V and J are truncated by 9 bases and 4 bases respectively, leaving an intervening sequence of 15 bases. CDR1 LNHDA and CDR2 SQIVND are derived from the germline V gene (reference sequence).